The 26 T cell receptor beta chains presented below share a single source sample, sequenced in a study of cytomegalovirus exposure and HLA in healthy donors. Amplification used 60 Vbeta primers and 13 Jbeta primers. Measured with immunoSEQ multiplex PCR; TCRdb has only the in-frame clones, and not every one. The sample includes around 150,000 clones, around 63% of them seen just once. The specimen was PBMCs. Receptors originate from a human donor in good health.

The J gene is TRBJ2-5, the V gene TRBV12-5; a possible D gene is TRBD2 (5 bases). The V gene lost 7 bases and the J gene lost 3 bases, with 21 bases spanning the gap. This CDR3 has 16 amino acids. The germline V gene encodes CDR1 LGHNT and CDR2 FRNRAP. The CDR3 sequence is CASALPQRRMKETQYF. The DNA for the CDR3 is TGTGCTAGTGCCCTCCCCCAAAGGAGGATGAAAGAGACCCAGTACTTC.

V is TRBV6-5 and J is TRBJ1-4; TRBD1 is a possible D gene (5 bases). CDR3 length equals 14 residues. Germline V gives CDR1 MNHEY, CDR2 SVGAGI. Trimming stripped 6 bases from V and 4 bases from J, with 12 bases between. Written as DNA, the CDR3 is TGTGCCAGCAGATCAGGGAGGCGTAATGAAAAACTGTTTTTT. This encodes CASRSGRRNEKLFF.

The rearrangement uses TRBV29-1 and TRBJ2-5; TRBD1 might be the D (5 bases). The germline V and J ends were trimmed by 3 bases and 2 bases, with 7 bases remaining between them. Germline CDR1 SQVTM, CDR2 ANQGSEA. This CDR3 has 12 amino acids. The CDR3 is CSVDTGQETQYF. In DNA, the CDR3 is TGCAGCGTTGATACAGGACAAGAGACCCAGTACTTC.

The CDR3 nucleotides are TGTGCCAGCAGCCCAGGGGTGACTGAGCAGTTCTTC. Protein product: CASSPGVTEQFF. V usage is TRBV11-2 and J usage is TRBJ2-1, with D tentatively TRBD1 (6 bases). The CDR3 loop spans 12 amino acids. CDR1 and CDR2 from the germline V gene are SGHAT and FQNNGV. V lost 5 bases, J lost 9 bases, and 11 bases lay in between.

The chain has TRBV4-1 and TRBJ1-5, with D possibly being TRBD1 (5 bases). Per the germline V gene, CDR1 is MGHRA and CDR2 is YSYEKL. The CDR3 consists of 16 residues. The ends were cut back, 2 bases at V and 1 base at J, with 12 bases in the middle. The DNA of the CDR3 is TGCGCCAGCAGCCAATCCCAGGGAAACAGCAATCAGCCCCAGCATTTT. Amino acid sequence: CASSQSQGNSNQPQHF.

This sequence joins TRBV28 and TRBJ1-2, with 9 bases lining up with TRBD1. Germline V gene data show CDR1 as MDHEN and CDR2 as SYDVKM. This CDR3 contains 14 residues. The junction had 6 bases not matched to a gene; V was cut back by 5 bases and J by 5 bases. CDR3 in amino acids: CASSMTGGHYGYTF. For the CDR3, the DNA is TGTGCCAGCAGTATGACAGGGGGACATTATGGCTACACCTTC.

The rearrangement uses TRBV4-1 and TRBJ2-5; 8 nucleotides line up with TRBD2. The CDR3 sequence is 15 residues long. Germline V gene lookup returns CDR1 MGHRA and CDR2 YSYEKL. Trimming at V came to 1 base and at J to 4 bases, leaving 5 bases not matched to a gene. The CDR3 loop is CASSQGGAGGETQYF. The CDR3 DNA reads TGCGCCAGCAGCCAAGGGGGGGCGGGAGGAGAGACCCAGTACTTC.

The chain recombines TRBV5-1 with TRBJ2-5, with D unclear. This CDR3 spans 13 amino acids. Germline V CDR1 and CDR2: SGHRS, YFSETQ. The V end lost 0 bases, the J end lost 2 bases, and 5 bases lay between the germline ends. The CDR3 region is CASSLGGQETQYF. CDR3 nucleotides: TGCGCCAGCAGCTTGGGAGGTCAAGAGACCCAGTACTTC.

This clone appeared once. CDR3 loop: CASSAPEREAPTGELFF. The CDR3 nucleotides read TGCGCCAGCAGCGCTCCGGAGCGGGAGGCCCCGACCGGGGAGCTGTTTTTT. The chain joins TRBV5-1 to TRBJ2-2; the match to TRBD2 covers 9 bases. Germline V lookup: CDR1 SGHRS, CDR2 YFSETQ. The V segment lost 4 bases and the J segment 5 bases; nucleotides outside the gene matches: 12. This CDR3 has 17 residues.

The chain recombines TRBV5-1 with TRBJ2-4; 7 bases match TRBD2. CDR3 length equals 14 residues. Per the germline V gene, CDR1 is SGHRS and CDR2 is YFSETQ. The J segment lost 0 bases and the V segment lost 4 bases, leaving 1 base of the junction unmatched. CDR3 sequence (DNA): TGCGCCAGCAGCGGGGGGGTAGCCAAAAACATTCAGTACTTC. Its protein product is CASSGGVAKNIQYF.

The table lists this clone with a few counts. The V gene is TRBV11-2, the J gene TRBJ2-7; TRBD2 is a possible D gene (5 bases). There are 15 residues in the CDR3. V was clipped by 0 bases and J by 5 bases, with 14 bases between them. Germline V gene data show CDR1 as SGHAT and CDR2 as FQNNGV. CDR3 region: CASSLEVGVSNEQYF. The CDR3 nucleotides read TGTGCCAGCAGCTTAGAGGTCGGGGTCTCAAACGAGCAGTACTTC.

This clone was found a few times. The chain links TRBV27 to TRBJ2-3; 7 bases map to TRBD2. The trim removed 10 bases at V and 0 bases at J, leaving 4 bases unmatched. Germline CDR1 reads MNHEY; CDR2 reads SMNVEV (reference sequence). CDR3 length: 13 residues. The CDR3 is CAIRAGSTDTQYF. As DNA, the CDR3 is TGTGCCATTAGAGCGGGAAGCACAGATACGCAGTATTTT.

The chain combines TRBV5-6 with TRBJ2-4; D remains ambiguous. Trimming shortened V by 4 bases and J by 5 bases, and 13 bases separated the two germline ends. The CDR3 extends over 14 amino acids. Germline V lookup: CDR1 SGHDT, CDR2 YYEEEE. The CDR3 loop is CASSPRRNQNIQYF. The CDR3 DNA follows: TGTGCCAGCAGCCCGCGGCGGAACCAAAACATTCAGTACTTC.

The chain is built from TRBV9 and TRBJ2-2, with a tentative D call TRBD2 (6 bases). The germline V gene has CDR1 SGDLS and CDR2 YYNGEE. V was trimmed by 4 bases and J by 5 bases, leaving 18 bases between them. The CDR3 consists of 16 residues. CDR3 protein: CASSRPVAGGTGELFF. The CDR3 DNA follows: TGTGCCAGCAGCCGTCCCGTGGCCGGAGGGACCGGGGAGCTGTTTTTT.

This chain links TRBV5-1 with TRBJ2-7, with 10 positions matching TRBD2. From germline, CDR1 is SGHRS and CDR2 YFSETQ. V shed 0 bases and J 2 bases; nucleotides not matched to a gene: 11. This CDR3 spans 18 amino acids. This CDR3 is CASSLAPLAGDITYEQYF. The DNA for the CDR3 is TGCGCCAGCAGCTTGGCCCCCCTAGCGGGAGACATTACCTACGAGCAGTACTTC.

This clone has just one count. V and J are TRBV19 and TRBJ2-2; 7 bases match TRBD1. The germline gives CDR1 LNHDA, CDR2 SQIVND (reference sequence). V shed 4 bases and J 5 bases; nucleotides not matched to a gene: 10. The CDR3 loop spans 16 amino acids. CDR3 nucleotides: TGTGCCAGTAGTACATCCAGTGGGACAGTGACCGGGGAGCTGTTTTTT. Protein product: CASSTSSGTVTGELFF.

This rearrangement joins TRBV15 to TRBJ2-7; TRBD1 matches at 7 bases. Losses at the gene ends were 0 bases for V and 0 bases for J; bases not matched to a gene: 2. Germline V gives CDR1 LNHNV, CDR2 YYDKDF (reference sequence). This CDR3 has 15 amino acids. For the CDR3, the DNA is TGTGCCACCAGCAGAGATAAGGGGGCCTCCTACGAGCAGTACTTC. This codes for CATSRDKGASYEQYF.

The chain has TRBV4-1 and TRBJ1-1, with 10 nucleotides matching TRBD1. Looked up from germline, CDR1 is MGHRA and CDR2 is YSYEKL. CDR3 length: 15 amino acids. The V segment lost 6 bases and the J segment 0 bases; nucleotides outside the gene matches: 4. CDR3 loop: CASSRTGGMNTEAFF. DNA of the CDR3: TGCGCCAGCAGTCGGACAGGGGGGATGAACACTGAAGCTTTCTTT.

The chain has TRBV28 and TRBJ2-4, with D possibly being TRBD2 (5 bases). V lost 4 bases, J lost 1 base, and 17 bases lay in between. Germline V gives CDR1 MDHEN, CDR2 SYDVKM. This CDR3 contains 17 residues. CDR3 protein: CASSSYQFGVAKNIQYF. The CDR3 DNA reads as TGTGCCAGCAGTTCATACCAATTCGGGGTTGCCAAAAACATTCAGTACTTC.

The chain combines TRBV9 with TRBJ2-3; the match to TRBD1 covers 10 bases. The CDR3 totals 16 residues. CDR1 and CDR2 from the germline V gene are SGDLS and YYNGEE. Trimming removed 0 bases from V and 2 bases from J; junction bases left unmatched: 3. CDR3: CASSVGGQGPTDTQYF. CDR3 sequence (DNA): TGTGCCAGCAGCGTAGGGGGACAGGGGCCCACAGATACGCAGTATTTT.

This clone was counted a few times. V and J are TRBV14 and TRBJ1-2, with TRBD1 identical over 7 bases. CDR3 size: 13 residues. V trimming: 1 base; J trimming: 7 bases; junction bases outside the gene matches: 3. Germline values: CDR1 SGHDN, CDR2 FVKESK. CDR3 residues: CASSQVRQGGYTF. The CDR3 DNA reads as TGTGCCAGCAGCCAAGTACGACAGGGTGGCTACACCTTC.

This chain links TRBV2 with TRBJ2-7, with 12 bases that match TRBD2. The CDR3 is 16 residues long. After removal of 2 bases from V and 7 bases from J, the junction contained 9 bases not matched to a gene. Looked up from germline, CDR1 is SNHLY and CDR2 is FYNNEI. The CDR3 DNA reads TGTGCCAGCAGTGAATACAGACTAGCGGGAGTAATGGAGCAGTACTTC. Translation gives CASSEYRLAGVMEQYF.

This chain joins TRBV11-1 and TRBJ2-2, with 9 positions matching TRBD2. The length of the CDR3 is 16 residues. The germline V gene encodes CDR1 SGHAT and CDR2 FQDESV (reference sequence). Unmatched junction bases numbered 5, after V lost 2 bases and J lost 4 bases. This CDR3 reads CASSLRISGSTGELFF. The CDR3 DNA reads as TGTGCCAGCAGCTTAAGGATTAGCGGGAGCACCGGGGAGCTGTTTTTT.

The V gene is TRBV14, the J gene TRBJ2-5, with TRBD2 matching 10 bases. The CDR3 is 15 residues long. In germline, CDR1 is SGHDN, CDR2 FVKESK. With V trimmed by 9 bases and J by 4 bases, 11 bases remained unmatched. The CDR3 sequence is CARELAGTSVETQYF. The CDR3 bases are TGTGCCAGAGAACTAGCGGGAACCTCCGTAGAGACCCAGTACTTC.

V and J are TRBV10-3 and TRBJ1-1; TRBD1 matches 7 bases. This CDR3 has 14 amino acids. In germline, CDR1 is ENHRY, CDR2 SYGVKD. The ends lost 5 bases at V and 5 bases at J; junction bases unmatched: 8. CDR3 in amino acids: CAISLQGWGTEAFF. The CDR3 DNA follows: TGTGCCATCAGTTTACAGGGGTGGGGGACTGAAGCTTTCTTT.

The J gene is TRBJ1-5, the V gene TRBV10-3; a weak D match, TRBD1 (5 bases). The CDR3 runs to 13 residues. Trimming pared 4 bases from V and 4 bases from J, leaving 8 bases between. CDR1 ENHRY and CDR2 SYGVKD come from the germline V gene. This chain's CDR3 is CAISGDWNQPQHF. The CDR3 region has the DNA TGTGCCATCAGTGGGGACTGGAATCAGCCCCAGCATTTT.